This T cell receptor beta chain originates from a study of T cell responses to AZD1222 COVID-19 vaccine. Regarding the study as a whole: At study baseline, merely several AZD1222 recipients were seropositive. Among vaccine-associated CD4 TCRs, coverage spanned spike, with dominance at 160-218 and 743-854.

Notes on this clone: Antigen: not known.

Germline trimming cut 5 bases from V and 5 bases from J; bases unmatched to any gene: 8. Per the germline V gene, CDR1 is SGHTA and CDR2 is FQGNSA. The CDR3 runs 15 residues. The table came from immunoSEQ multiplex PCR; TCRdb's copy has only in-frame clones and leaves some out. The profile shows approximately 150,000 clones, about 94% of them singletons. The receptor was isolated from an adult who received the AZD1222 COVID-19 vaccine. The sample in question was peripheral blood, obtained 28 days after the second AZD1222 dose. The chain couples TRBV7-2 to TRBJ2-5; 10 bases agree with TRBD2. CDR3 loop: CASSPRGSGGETQYF. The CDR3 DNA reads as TGTGCCAGCAGCCCCCGGGGTAGCGGGGGGGAGACCCAGTACTTC.